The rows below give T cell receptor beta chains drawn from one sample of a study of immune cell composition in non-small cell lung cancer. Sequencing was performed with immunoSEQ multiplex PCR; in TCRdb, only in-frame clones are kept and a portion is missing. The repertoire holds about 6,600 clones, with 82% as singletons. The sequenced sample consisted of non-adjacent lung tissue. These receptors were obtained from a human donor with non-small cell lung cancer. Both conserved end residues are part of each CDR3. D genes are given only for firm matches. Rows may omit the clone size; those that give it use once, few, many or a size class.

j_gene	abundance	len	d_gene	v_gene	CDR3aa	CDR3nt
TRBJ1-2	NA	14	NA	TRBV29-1	CSVEGRGQSRGYTF	TGCAGCGTTGAAGGACGAGGACAGTCGAGAGGCTACACCTTC
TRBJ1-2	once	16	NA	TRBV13	CASSLGLGPPNYGYTF	TGTGCCAGCAGCTTAGGCCTAGGCCCCCCTAACTATGGCTACACCTTC
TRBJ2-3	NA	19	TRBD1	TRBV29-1	CSVVPKKVTGETLTDTQYF	TGCAGCGTTGTGCCAAAAAAAGTGACAGGGGAGACTCTCACAGATACGCAGTATTTT
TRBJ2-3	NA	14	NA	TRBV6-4	CASSGDSSTDTQYF	TGTGCCAGCAGTGGGGACTCTAGCACAGATACGCAGTATTTT
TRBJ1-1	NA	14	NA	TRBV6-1	CASSEMLGSTEAFF	TGTGCCAGCAGTGAGATGTTGGGGAGCACTGAAGCTTTCTTT
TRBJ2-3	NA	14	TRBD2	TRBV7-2	CASRYSGSSDTQYF	TGTGCCAGCAGATATAGCGGGAGCTCAGATACGCAGTATTTT
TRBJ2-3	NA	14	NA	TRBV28	CASRLPGATDTQYF	TGTGCCAGCAGGTTGCCGGGAGCTACAGATACGCAGTATTTT
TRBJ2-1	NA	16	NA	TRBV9	CASSALGGGLGNEQFF	TGTGCCAGCAGCGCGTTGGGGGGGGGCCTAGGAAATGAGCAGTTCTTC
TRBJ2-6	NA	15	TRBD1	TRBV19	CASNSDRAGANVLTF	TGTGCCAGTAACAGCGACAGGGCTGGGGCCAACGTCCTGACTTTC
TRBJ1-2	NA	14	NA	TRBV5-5	CASSFDDSYYGYTF	TGTGCCAGCAGCTTCGATGACAGTTACTATGGCTACACCTTC
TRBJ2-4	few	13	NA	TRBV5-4	CASSLTTSTIQYF	TGTGCCAGCAGCTTGACAACTAGTACCATTCAGTACTTC
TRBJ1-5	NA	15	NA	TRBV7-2	CASSLRGGVNQPQHF	TGTGCCAGCAGCTTGCGGGGGGGAGTTAATCAGCCCCAGCATTTT
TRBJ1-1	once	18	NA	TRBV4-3	CASSRMSRWEGPNTEAFF	TGCGCCAGCAGCCGAATGTCCCGTTGGGAGGGACCAAACACTGAAGCTTTCTTT
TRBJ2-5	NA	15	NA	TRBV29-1	CSVLVAGEWQETQYF	TGCAGCGTGTTAGTGGCAGGGGAATGGCAAGAGACCCAGTACTTC
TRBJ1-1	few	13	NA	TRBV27	CASSLQGNTEAFF	TGTGCCAGCAGCCTCCAGGGGAACACTGAAGCTTTCTTT
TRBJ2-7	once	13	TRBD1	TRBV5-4	CASSFDRVYEQYF	TGTGCCAGCAGCTTTGACAGGGTCTACGAGCAGTACTTC
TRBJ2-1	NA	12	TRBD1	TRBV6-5	CASSYPGQGQFF	TGTGCCAGCAGTTACCCTGGACAGGGGCAGTTCTTC
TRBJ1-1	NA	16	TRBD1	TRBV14	CASSPLGQGANTEAFF	TGTGCCAGCAGCCCCCTTGGACAGGGGGCAAACACTGAAGCTTTCTTT
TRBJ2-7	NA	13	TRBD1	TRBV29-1	CSVVSTGDHEQYF	TGCAGCGTCGTCTCGACAGGGGACCACGAGCAGTACTTC
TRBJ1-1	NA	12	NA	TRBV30	CAWKRGRTEAFF	TGTGCCTGGAAAAGGGGCAGGACTGAAGCTTTCTTT
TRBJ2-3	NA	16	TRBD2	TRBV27	CASSLLASGSIDTQYF	TGTGCCAGCAGTTTGTTAGCTAGCGGGAGTATAGATACGCAGTATTTT
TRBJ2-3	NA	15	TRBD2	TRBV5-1	CASSTSGGQGDTQYF	TGCGCCAGCAGCACCTCGGGGGGGCAAGGAGATACGCAGTATTTT
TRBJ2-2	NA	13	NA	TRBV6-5	CASSSLLAGELFF	TGTGCCAGCAGTTCTTTACTGGCCGGGGAGCTGTTTTTT
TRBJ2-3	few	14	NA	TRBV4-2	CASTGATSTDTQYF	TGTGCCAGCACCGGAGCCACTAGCACAGATACGCAGTATTTT
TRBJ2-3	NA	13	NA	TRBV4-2	CASSLTSTDTQYF	TGTGCCAGCAGCCTAACTAGCACAGATACGCAGTATTTT
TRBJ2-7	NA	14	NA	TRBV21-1	CASSKAGRTYEQYF	TGTGCCAGCAGCAAAGCCGGCAGGACCTACGAGCAGTACTTC
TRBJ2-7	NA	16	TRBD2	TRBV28	CASSLAGTSGFYEQYF	TGTGCCAGCAGTTTAGCCGGGACTAGCGGGTTCTACGAGCAGTACTTC
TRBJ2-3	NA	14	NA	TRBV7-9	CASSLGSDTDTQYF	TGTGCCAGCAGCTTAGGGTCAGACACAGATACGCAGTATTTT
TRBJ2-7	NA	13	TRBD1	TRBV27	CASSPGTGYEQYF	TGTGCCAGCAGCCCCGGGACAGGTTACGAGCAGTACTTC
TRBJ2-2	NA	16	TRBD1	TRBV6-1	CASSEKDRGNTGELFF	TGTGCCAGCAGTGAAAAGGACAGGGGGAACACCGGGGAGCTGTTTTTT
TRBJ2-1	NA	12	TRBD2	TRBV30	CAWKGGGREQFF	TGTGCCTGGAAAGGAGGCGGGAGGGAGCAGTTCTTC
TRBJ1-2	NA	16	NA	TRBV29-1	CSVDSLDNGFGYGYTF	TGCAGCGTTGACTCTCTTGACAATGGTTTTGGCTATGGCTACACCTTC
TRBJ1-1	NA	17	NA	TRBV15	CATSRDRFGSGHTEAFF	TGTGCCACCAGCAGAGATCGGTTTGGTTCAGGTCACACTGAAGCTTTCTTT
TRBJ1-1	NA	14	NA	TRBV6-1	CASSERGLFTEAFF	TGTGCCAGCAGTGAAAGGGGTTTATTCACTGAAGCTTTCTTT
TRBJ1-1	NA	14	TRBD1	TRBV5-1	CASSLNRGGTEAFF	TGCGCCAGCAGCTTGAACAGGGGTGGTACTGAAGCTTTCTTT
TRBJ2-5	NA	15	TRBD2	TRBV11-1	CASRSAGEGRETQYF	TGTGCCAGCAGGTCAGCGGGAGAGGGACGGGAGACCCAGTACTTC
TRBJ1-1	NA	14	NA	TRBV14	CASSPTGLDTEAFF	TGTGCCAGCAGCCCCACAGGGTTGGACACTGAAGCTTTCTTT
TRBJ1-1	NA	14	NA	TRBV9	CASSTSGTPGRAFF	TGTGCCAGCAGCACATCCGGGACACCGGGGAGAGCTTTCTTT
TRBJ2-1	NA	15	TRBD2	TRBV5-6	CASSLHLAAYNEQFF	TGTGCCAGCAGCTTGCATCTAGCGGCGTACAATGAGCAGTTCTTC